This TCR beta chain originates from a study of T cell responses to AZD1222 COVID-19 vaccine. Trimming took 7 bases from V and 0 from J, leaving 12 bases between them. Germline V CDR1 and CDR2: MDHEN, SYDVKM. This CDR3 region has 14 residues. Assay: immunoSEQ multiplex PCR; the TCRdb copy retains only in-frame clones and omits some. Of approximately 150,000 clones listed, more than 70% are singletons. This chain links TRBV28 with TRBJ1-1; a weak D match, TRBD1 (6 bases). The material was peripheral blood, obtained on day 0 of AZD1222 vaccination. The sequence derives from an adult in good health. CDR3 amino acids: CASTPGQMNTEAFF. CDR3 coding DNA: TGTGCCAGCACACCCGGACAGATGAACACTGAAGCTTTCTTT.